The rows below give T cell receptor beta chains drawn from one sample of a study of shared clonotypes between healthy human individuals. Here immunoSEQ multiplex PCR was the method, and the copy in TCRdb shows in-frame clones only, minus some. This sample has 1.4 million to 1.5 million clones, with over 95% found just once. Material for sequencing was naive CD4+ T cells sorted from blood. The receptors originated from a man aged 25-45 years in good health. CDR3s include the opening cysteine and the closing phenylalanine or tryptophan. A D gene is named only where the DNA matches it firmly. Clone size is not always given. Where it is, it says once, few, many or a class for expanded clones.

v_gene: TRBV5-6; abundance: -; d_gene: TRBD2; j_gene: TRBJ2-1; len: 15; CDR3nt: TGTGCCAGCAGCGGGGACTACGGAGGGACCAATGAGCAGTTCTTC; CDR3aa: CASSGDYGGTNEQFF
v_gene: TRBV28; abundance: -; d_gene: TRBD1; j_gene: TRBJ1-2; len: 14; CDR3nt: TGTGCCAGCAACACACAGGGGCGCAACTATGGCTACACCTTC; CDR3aa: CASNTQGRNYGYTF
v_gene: TRBV18; abundance: -; d_gene: TRBD1; j_gene: TRBJ1-2; len: 18; CDR3nt: TGTGCCAGCTCACTATACACAGAAACAGGGGCAGCTAACTATGGCTACACCTTC; CDR3aa: CASSLYTETGAANYGYTF
v_gene: TRBV5-1; abundance: -; d_gene: TRBD2; j_gene: TRBJ2-7; len: 16; CDR3nt: TGCGCCAGCAGCCCGGGACTAGCGGGAATCCTCCACGAGCAGTACTTC; CDR3aa: CASSPGLAGILHEQYF
v_gene: TRBV6-1; abundance: once; d_gene: -; j_gene: TRBJ2-1; len: 13; CDR3nt: TGTGCCAGCAGTGGGGGCAGTAGCAATGAGCAGTTCTTC; CDR3aa: CASSGGSSNEQFF
v_gene: TRBV28; abundance: -; d_gene: TRBD1; j_gene: TRBJ1-5; len: 16; CDR3nt: TGTGCCAGCAGTTTAGAAGGGGGCTGGGGCAATCAGCCCCAGCATTTT; CDR3aa: CASSLEGGWGNQPQHF
v_gene: TRBV9; abundance: -; d_gene: TRBD2; j_gene: TRBJ2-7; len: 14; CDR3nt: TGTGCCAGCAGCGTAGGGGGGACTACATACGAGCAGTACTTC; CDR3aa: CASSVGGTTYEQYF
v_gene: TRBV6-5; abundance: -; d_gene: -; j_gene: TRBJ2-7; len: 14; CDR3nt: TGTGCCAGCAGTTACTCGGGGGCCTCCTACGAGCAGTACTTC; CDR3aa: CASSYSGASYEQYF
v_gene: TRBV6-6; abundance: -; d_gene: TRBD1; j_gene: TRBJ2-3; len: 16; CDR3nt: TGTGCCAGCAGTTCCCCCCGGACAGGAGTCACAGATACGCAGTATTTT; CDR3aa: CASSSPRTGVTDTQYF
v_gene: TRBV25-1; abundance: -; d_gene: -; j_gene: TRBJ2-5; len: 14; CDR3nt: TGTGCCAGCAGCGGCCGGGGGCAGAGGGAGACCCAGTACTTC; CDR3aa: CASSGRGQRETQYF
v_gene: TRBV7-9; abundance: -; d_gene: TRBD1; j_gene: TRBJ2-5; len: 16; CDR3nt: TGTGCCAGCAGCTCAAATGCGGGACAGGACCAAGAGACCCAGTACTTC; CDR3aa: CASSSNAGQDQETQYF
v_gene: TRBV10-1; abundance: -; d_gene: -; j_gene: TRBJ1-1; len: 14; CDR3nt: TGCGCCAGCAGTGAGTCAAATTTTTACAGGACGTTTTTCTTT; CDR3aa: CASSESNFYRTFFF
v_gene: TRBV27; abundance: -; d_gene: -; j_gene: TRBJ2-7; len: 17; CDR3nt: TGTGCCAGCAGTCCCACACCCGGGACCAAGCCCTCCTACGAGCAGTACTTC; CDR3aa: CASSPTPGTKPSYEQYF
v_gene: TRBV29-1; abundance: -; d_gene: -; j_gene: TRBJ1-5; len: 13; CDR3nt: TGCAGCGTCCTGATTGGGAGGGACCAGCCCCAGCATTTT; CDR3aa: CSVLIGRDQPQHF
v_gene: TRBV30; abundance: -; d_gene: TRBD1; j_gene: TRBJ1-2; len: 14; CDR3nt: TGTGCCTGGGTCAGGACAGGGAGCCAGTATGGCTACACCTTC; CDR3aa: CAWVRTGSQYGYTF
v_gene: TRBV10-3; abundance: -; d_gene: -; j_gene: TRBJ1-1; len: 14; CDR3nt: TGTGCCATCACTTCGGGGGTGGGAGACACTGAAGCTTTCTTT; CDR3aa: CAITSGVGDTEAFF
v_gene: TRBV7-3; abundance: -; d_gene: -; j_gene: TRBJ1-1; len: 13; CDR3nt: TGTGCCAGCAGCTCCCAGGGATATACTGAAGCTTTCTTT; CDR3aa: CASSSQGYTEAFF
v_gene: TRBV6-1; abundance: -; d_gene: TRBD1; j_gene: TRBJ2-5; len: 15; CDR3nt: TGTGCCAGCAAGAGGGACAGGGGTTTTGGAGAGACCCAGTACTTC; CDR3aa: CASKRDRGFGETQYF
v_gene: TRBV11-2; abundance: -; d_gene: -; j_gene: TRBJ2-1; len: 17; CDR3nt: TGTGCCAGCAGCTTACTCGTGCTCCGGGACTTCAACAATGAGCAGTTCTTC; CDR3aa: CASSLLVLRDFNNEQFF
v_gene: TRBV6-6; abundance: -; d_gene: -; j_gene: TRBJ2-7; len: 13; CDR3nt: TGTGCCAGCAGTAGGACAGTTCGCTACGAGCAGTACTTC; CDR3aa: CASSRTVRYEQYF
v_gene: TRBV28; abundance: once; d_gene: -; j_gene: TRBJ1-5; len: 13; CDR3nt: TGTGCCAGCAGTTTACTAGGGAATCAGCCCCAGCATTTT; CDR3aa: CASSLLGNQPQHF
v_gene: TRBV4-3; abundance: -; d_gene: -; j_gene: TRBJ2-2; len: 18; CDR3nt: TGCGCCAGCAGCCAAGATCTACGGGGGGCATCGAACACCGGGGAGCTGTTTTTT; CDR3aa: CASSQDLRGASNTGELFF
v_gene: TRBV5-4; abundance: -; d_gene: -; j_gene: TRBJ2-7; len: 14; CDR3nt: TGTGCCAGCAGCGCACCGGGACGCCTCGATGAGCAGTACTTC; CDR3aa: CASSAPGRLDEQYF
v_gene: TRBV28; abundance: -; d_gene: -; j_gene: TRBJ2-7; len: 15; CDR3nt: TGTGCCAGCAGGCCTGGATGGGAGCGCTCCTACGAGCAGTACTTC; CDR3aa: CASRPGWERSYEQYF
v_gene: TRBV30; abundance: -; d_gene: -; j_gene: TRBJ1-1; len: 13; CDR3nt: TGTGCCTGGGCTGGACAAGTGAACACTGAAGCTTTCTTT; CDR3aa: CAWAGQVNTEAFF
v_gene: TRBV7-9; abundance: few; d_gene: -; j_gene: TRBJ1-1; len: 12; CDR3nt: TGTGCCAGCGGGCACGGGAACACTGAAGCTTTCTTT; CDR3aa: CASGHGNTEAFF
v_gene: TRBV27; abundance: few; d_gene: -; j_gene: TRBJ2-3; len: 11; CDR3nt: TGTGCCAGCAGTTTCTCAGATACGCAGTATTTT; CDR3aa: CASSFSDTQYF
v_gene: TRBV28; abundance: -; d_gene: -; j_gene: TRBJ2-5; len: 13; CDR3nt: TGTGCCAGCAGTTTAAGCAGGCAAGAGACCCAGTACTTC; CDR3aa: CASSLSRQETQYF
v_gene: TRBV18; abundance: -; d_gene: -; j_gene: TRBJ2-2; len: 15; CDR3nt: TGTGCCAGCTCACAAATTGATTCGGGGACCGGGGAGCTGTTTTTT; CDR3aa: CASSQIDSGTGELFF
v_gene: TRBV28; abundance: -; d_gene: -; j_gene: TRBJ2-7; len: 17; CDR3nt: TGTGCCAGCAGTTTAAACGATTGGCTAGCGAACCCCTACGAGCAGTACTTC; CDR3aa: CASSLNDWLANPYEQYF
v_gene: TRBV25-1; abundance: -; d_gene: TRBD1; j_gene: TRBJ1-4; len: 14; CDR3nt: TGTGCCAGCAGTGAGTCAGGGGGCATTGAAAAACTGTTTTTT; CDR3aa: CASSESGGIEKLFF
v_gene: TRBV7-9; abundance: -; d_gene: TRBD2; j_gene: TRBJ2-7; len: 17; CDR3nt: TGTGCCAGCAGCTTAGTGAGTCTAGCGGGAGTATTCTACGAGCAGTACTTC; CDR3aa: CASSLVSLAGVFYEQYF
v_gene: TRBV2; abundance: -; d_gene: TRBD1; j_gene: TRBJ2-7; len: 11; CDR3nt: TGTGCCAGGGAGACAGGGCGCGAGCAGTACTTC; CDR3aa: CARETGREQYF
v_gene: TRBV7-3; abundance: few; d_gene: -; j_gene: TRBJ1-1; len: 13; CDR3nt: TGTGCCAGCAGCTCAAGCGGCGGCACTGAAGCTTTCTTT; CDR3aa: CASSSSGGTEAFF
v_gene: TRBV15; abundance: -; d_gene: -; j_gene: TRBJ2-1; len: 14; CDR3nt: TGTGCCACCAGCAGCAGGGGTTCCTACAATGAGCAGTTCTTC; CDR3aa: CATSSRGSYNEQFF
v_gene: TRBV5-1; abundance: -; d_gene: -; j_gene: TRBJ1-2; len: 15; CDR3nt: TGCGCCAGCAGCTTGGAATCTAAACGGGTTTATGGCTACACCTTC; CDR3aa: CASSLESKRVYGYTF
v_gene: TRBV27; abundance: -; d_gene: -; j_gene: TRBJ1-2; len: 14; CDR3nt: TGTGCCAGCAGTTTCGTGTCAGGGCGGTCTGGCTACACCTTC; CDR3aa: CASSFVSGRSGYTF
v_gene: TRBV5-4; abundance: once; d_gene: -; j_gene: TRBJ2-2; len: 14; CDR3nt: TGTGCCAGCAGCTTGGTTGGGTCAACCGGGGAGCTGTTTTTT; CDR3aa: CASSLVGSTGELFF
v_gene: TRBV4-1; abundance: once; d_gene: -; j_gene: TRBJ1-4; len: 12; CDR3nt: TGCGCCAGCAGCCGAGACCCCAGGGAACTGTTTTTT; CDR3aa: CASSRDPRELFF
v_gene: TRBV13; abundance: -; d_gene: -; j_gene: TRBJ1-5; len: 13; CDR3nt: TGTGCCAGCAGCTACGGGCCTAATCAGCCCCAGCATTTT; CDR3aa: CASSYGPNQPQHF
v_gene: TRBV18; abundance: -; d_gene: TRBD1; j_gene: TRBJ2-7; len: 12; CDR3nt: TGTGCCAGCTCACCCCGACAGGGCCATGGGTACTTC; CDR3aa: CASSPRQGHGYF
v_gene: TRBV7-7; abundance: -; d_gene: -; j_gene: TRBJ2-5; len: 14; CDR3nt: TGTGCTAGCAGCTTAATCCTGGGAGGGGGAGCCCAGTACTTC; CDR3aa: CASSLILGGGAQYF
v_gene: TRBV7-9; abundance: -; d_gene: -; j_gene: TRBJ1-5; len: 12; CDR3nt: TGTGCCAGCAGCCCCCTAGAGCAGCCCCAGCATTTT; CDR3aa: CASSPLEQPQHF
v_gene: TRBV14; abundance: -; d_gene: TRBD2; j_gene: TRBJ2-1; len: 16; CDR3nt: TGTGCCAGCAGCCACCTCGGGACTAGCGTTTACAATGAGCAGTTCTTC; CDR3aa: CASSHLGTSVYNEQFF
v_gene: TRBV25-1; abundance: -; d_gene: -; j_gene: TRBJ1-3; len: 11; CDR3nt: TGTGCCAGTTCGCCCGGGGACACCATATATTTT; CDR3aa: CASSPGDTIYF
v_gene: TRBV11-2; abundance: -; d_gene: -; j_gene: TRBJ2-7; len: 13; CDR3nt: TGTGCCAGCAGCCCACGACAGACCTACGAGCAGTACTTC; CDR3aa: CASSPRQTYEQYF
v_gene: TRBV7-9; abundance: once; d_gene: TRBD1; j_gene: TRBJ1-2; len: 17; CDR3nt: TGTGCCAGCAGCTTTACTCCTGGACAGGGATTAGACTATGGCTACACCTTC; CDR3aa: CASSFTPGQGLDYGYTF
v_gene: TRBV4-3; abundance: -; d_gene: TRBD2; j_gene: TRBJ2-3; len: 21; CDR3nt: TGCGCCAGCAGCCAAGATTCGAGAGGGGCTAGCGGGAGTTCTAGCACAGATACGCAGTATTTT; CDR3aa: CASSQDSRGASGSSSTDTQYF
v_gene: TRBV30; abundance: -; d_gene: -; j_gene: TRBJ2-5; len: 14; CDR3nt: TGTGCCTGGAGTGTACGGGAGAGGTATGAGACCCAGTACTTC; CDR3aa: CAWSVRERYETQYF
v_gene: TRBV7-8; abundance: -; d_gene: -; j_gene: TRBJ1-5; len: 15; CDR3nt: TGTGCCAGCAGCTTAGAGCACCGGAGCAATCAGCCCCAGCATTTT; CDR3aa: CASSLEHRSNQPQHF
v_gene: TRBV5-6; abundance: once; d_gene: TRBD2; j_gene: TRBJ2-1; len: 18; CDR3nt: TGTGCCAGCAGCTACCGACTAGCCCACGGAGTCTCCTACAATGAGCAGTTCTTC; CDR3aa: CASSYRLAHGVSYNEQFF
v_gene: TRBV10-2; abundance: -; d_gene: TRBD1; j_gene: TRBJ1-1; len: 14; CDR3nt: TGCGCCAGCAGTGCGGACAGGGCGAACACTGAAGCTTTCTTT; CDR3aa: CASSADRANTEAFF
v_gene: TRBV13; abundance: -; d_gene: TRBD1; j_gene: TRBJ1-6; len: 15; CDR3nt: TGTGCCAGCAGCGGCTCGGACAGGGGCAATTCACCCCTCCACTTT; CDR3aa: CASSGSDRGNSPLHF
v_gene: TRBV19; abundance: -; d_gene: -; j_gene: TRBJ2-1; len: 12; CDR3nt: TGTGCCACGCAAGTGGGCCGCAATGAGCAGTTCTTC; CDR3aa: CATQVGRNEQFF
v_gene: TRBV5-4; abundance: -; d_gene: TRBD2; j_gene: TRBJ2-1; len: 16; CDR3nt: TGTGCCAGCAGAGAGGGGACTAGCGGGAGTTACAATGAGCAGTTCTTC; CDR3aa: CASREGTSGSYNEQFF
v_gene: TRBV2; abundance: -; d_gene: -; j_gene: TRBJ2-2; len: 12; CDR3nt: TGTGCCAGCAGTGCTCTCACCGGGGAGCTGTTTTTT; CDR3aa: CASSALTGELFF
v_gene: TRBV5-1; abundance: -; d_gene: -; j_gene: TRBJ2-3; len: 14; CDR3nt: TGCGCCAGCAGCTTAGCATCAAGCACAGATACGCAGTATTTT; CDR3aa: CASSLASSTDTQYF